The source of this TCR beta chain is a study of T cells after yellow fever vaccination. Study outcomes and limitations: At around 95% for CD4 and approximately 89% for CD8, most primary-vaccination clones showed up again after the booster.

This CDR3 is built from 16 residues. V was pared by 5 bases and J by 8 bases, with 13 bases of the junction left unmatched. Germline loops: CDR1 SGHVS, CDR2 FNYEAQ. UMIs and a universal primer site were added when TCR cDNA was made by 5'RACE template switching. TCRdb called the 5' RACE reads again in MiXCR, with one record for every CDR3 protein. The data contain hundreds of thousands of distinct CDR3 sequences, 21% of them singletons. Points on this clonotype: Its antigen remains unknown.

This clonotype was obtained from a man younger than 30 who received the YFV17D yellow fever vaccine. This chain uses TRBV7-6 with TRBJ2-1; 9 bases line up with TRBD2. This specimen consisted of PBMCs, obtained around 3 weeks after the first yellow fever vaccination. CDR3 protein: CASSRRAGGLWDEQFF. CDR3 DNA: TGTGCCAGCAGCCGAAGGGCGGGGGGGCTATGGGATGAGCAGTTCTTC.